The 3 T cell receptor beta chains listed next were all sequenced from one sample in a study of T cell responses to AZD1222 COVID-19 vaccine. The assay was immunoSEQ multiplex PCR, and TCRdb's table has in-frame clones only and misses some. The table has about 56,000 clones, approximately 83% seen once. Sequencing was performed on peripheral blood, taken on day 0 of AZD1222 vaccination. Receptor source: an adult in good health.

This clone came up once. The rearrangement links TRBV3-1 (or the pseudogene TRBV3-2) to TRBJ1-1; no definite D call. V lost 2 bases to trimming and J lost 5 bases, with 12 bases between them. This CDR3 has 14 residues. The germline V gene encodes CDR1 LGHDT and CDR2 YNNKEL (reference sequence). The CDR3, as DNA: TGTGCCAGCAGCCAACCAGGCGGAGGAACTGAAGCTTTCTTT. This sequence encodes CASSQPGGGTEAFF.

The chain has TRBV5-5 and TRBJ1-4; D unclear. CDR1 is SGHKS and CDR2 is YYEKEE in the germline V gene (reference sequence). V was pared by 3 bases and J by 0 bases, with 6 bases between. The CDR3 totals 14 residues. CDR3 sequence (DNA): TGTGCCAGCAGCTCACCCACAACTAATGAAAAACTGTTTTTT. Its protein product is CASSSPTTNEKLFF.

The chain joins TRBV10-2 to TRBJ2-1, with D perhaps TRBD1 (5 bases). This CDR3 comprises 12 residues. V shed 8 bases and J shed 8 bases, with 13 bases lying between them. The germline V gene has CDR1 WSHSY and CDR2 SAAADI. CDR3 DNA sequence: TGCGCCAGCCTTAGCAGGGCTGATGAGCAGTTCTTC. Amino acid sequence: CASLSRADEQFF.